A selection of T cell receptor beta chains follows, all from one sample in a study of T cells after posttransplantation cyclophosphamide. Clones were read by immunoSEQ multiplex PCR, and TCRdb kept only the in-frame ones, dropping some. The sample presents 20,000 to 25,000 clones, none singletons. The sample comprised PBMCs. These receptors originate from a woman aged 60-70 years in good health, CMV-negative, and a related stem cell transplant donor. Each CDR3 is given with its conserved first and last residue.

v_call | cdr3_aa
TRBV6-4 | CASSPGTSGVDEQFF
TRBV5-4 | CASSLASSGGRALEQYF
TRBV19 | CATTPGRAGANVLTF
TRBV19 | CASSIEVGVRPYEQYF
TRBV9 | CASSVLAGAQETQYF
TRBV14 | CASSFSRQETQYF
TRBV19 | CASRNRVTVGYTF
TRBV21-1 | CASSKLGRGRTSGGFSYNEQFF
TRBV30 | CAWQRGTEAFF
TRBV15 | CATSPAGEYEQYF
TRBV7-9 | CASSLDRTEAFF
TRBV7-9 | CASSGGGRDTEAFF
TRBV6-1 | CASTEQGNEQFF
TRBV5-1 | CASSYDRGGNYGYTF
TRBV5-6 | CASSFRQTGLSNEQFF
TRBV7-9 | CASSLRQGDEQFF
TRBV5-1 | CASSITAGSIPYEQYF
TRBV4-2 | CASSQDRDRDSPLHF
TRBV7-9 | CASSLAGGLETQYF
TRBV9 | CASSVRAGGVGSTEAFF
TRBV15 | CATSRETGGYQPQHF
TRBV6-6 | CASSCSGGTDTQYF
TRBV7-2 | CASSSRTSGAIYTQYF
TRBV19 | CASSTGVANEQFF
TRBV10-2 | CASSVPGAGGEQYF
TRBV5-1 | CASSLATREPTGELFF
TRBV7-9 | CASSRDRGVEKLFF
TRBV4-1 | CASSLRNRQGLNTEAFF
TRBV5-1 | CASSLVTRDEQFF